The 30 T cell receptor beta chains below come from one sample, sequenced in a study of human T cells and chemical hapten exposure. Time point of the sample: healthy volunteer bleed at 2 weeks. Unfractionated whole blood served as the source for total RNA extraction. From the RACE reads, TCRdb called clonotypes with MiXCR, one entry per CDR3 protein. The table includes over 85,000 distinct CDR3 sequences, about 8.6% detected once. The sample was whole blood. The receptor source for this set is a female donor in good health. Some clones in this sample may be carry-over from other donors' samples.

This clonotype showed up many times. J is TRBJ1-1 and V is TRBV5-1; 7 nucleotides agree with TRBD1. With 5 bases clipped from V and 7 bases from J, the junction kept 11 bases outside the gene matches. CDR3 size: 14 residues. CDR1 is SGHRS and CDR2 is YFSETQ in the germline V gene. The CDR3 protein is CASSNTGARGEAFF. The CDR3 DNA reads as TGCGCCAGCAGTAACACAGGGGCTCGGGGTGAAGCTTTCTTT.

The CDR3 loop is CASSLGQGAGDTQYF. DNA for the CDR3: TGCGCCAGCAGCTTGGGACAGGGGGCTGGAGATACGCAGTATTTT. This chain uses TRBV5-1 with TRBJ2-3; 10 positions agree with TRBD1. CDR3 length equals 15 residues. Germline CDR1 and CDR2: SGHRS and YFSETQ. With 0 bases clipped from V and 5 bases from J, the junction kept 3 bases outside the gene matches. The full variable domain, with the rest looked up from reference TRBV5-1 and TRBJ2-3, is KAGVTQTPRYLIKTRGQQVTLSCSPISGHRSVSWYQQTPGQGLQFLFEYFSETQRNKGNFPGRFSGRQFSNSRSEMNVSTLELGDSALYLCASSLGQGAGDTQYFGPGTRLTVL.

CDR3 sequence (DNA): TGTGCCAGCAGCGGACTTGGAGCCAAAAACATTCAGTACTTC. It translates to CASSGLGAKNIQYF. This chain connects TRBV7-2 to TRBJ2-4; the D gene is possibly TRBD2 (5 bases). The germline V gene has CDR1 SGHTA and CDR2 FQGNSA. V was shortened by 5 bases and J by 0 bases, with 8 bases between the two germline ends. The CDR3 length is 14 residues.

A few counts support this clonotype. The V gene is TRBV15, the J gene TRBJ2-3, with D possibly being TRBD2 (6 bases). Germline assignment: CDR1 LNHNV and CDR2 YYDKDF (reference sequence). The CDR3 loop spans 15 amino acids. V was shortened by 3 bases and J by 4 bases, with 14 bases between the two germline ends. CDR3 DNA: TGTGCCACCAGCAGGGAACCCAGGAGGGCAGATACGCAGTATTTT. This translates into CATSREPRRADTQYF.

This clonotype appeared many times. The CDR3 nucleotides are TGTGCCAGCAGCTTAACACCAGACCCTAACTATGGCTACACCTTC. Translating it yields CASSLTPDPNYGYTF. The genes are TRBV7-9 and TRBJ1-2, with D unclear. The CDR3 is 15 residues long. Germline CDR1 SEHNR, CDR2 FQNEAQ (reference sequence). Trimming removed 2 bases from V and 0 bases from J, with 10 bases in between.

V usage is TRBV19 and J usage is TRBJ1-5, with a tentative D call TRBD1 (5 bases). The CDR3 sequence is 14 residues long. Trimming shortened V by 8 bases and J by 0 bases, and 11 bases separated the two germline ends. Germline lookup yields CDR1 LNHDA and CDR2 SQIVND (reference sequence). The CDR3 DNA reads as TGTGCCAGTGGATTTGGGGCTAGCAATCAGCCCCAGCATTTT. Translated: CASGFGASNQPQHF.

This clonotype was seen many times. V and J are TRBV10-1 and TRBJ2-1; 8 bases are a match to TRBD2. CDR1 and CDR2 from the germline V gene are WNHNN and SYGVQD (reference sequence). CDR3 size: 15 residues. The ends lost 3 bases at V and 5 bases at J; junction bases unmatched: 6. The CDR3: CASSDTGLANNEQFF. CDR3 nucleotides: TGCGCCAGCAGTGATACTGGACTAGCAAACAATGAGCAGTTCTTC.

At least ten counts were recorded for this clonotype. The chain uses TRBV20-1 and TRBJ2-1; 9 nucleotides line up with TRBD2. The CDR3 length is 14 residues. J gave up 5 bases and V 0 bases, and 2 bases lay outside the gene matches. Germline lookup yields CDR1 DFQATT and CDR2 SNEGSKA (reference sequence). The DNA of the CDR3 is TGCAGTGCTAGAGAGGGACTAGCAAACAATGAGCAGTTCTTC. Translated: CSAREGLANNEQFF.

This clonotype has a count of ten or more. The chain joins TRBV29-1 to TRBJ1-1; 9 bases are a match to TRBD1. With 3 bases clipped from V and 8 bases from J, the junction kept 4 bases outside the gene matches. Per the germline V gene, CDR1 is SQVTM and CDR2 is ANQGSEA. This CDR3 spans 12 amino acids. The CDR3 DNA follows: TGCAGCGTTGAGACAGGGGGTGCCGAAGCTTTCTTT. Translation: CSVETGGAEAFF.

This clonotype was picked up a small number of times. The V and J genes are TRBV29-1 and TRBJ2-6; D gene ambiguous. V was pared by 7 bases and J by 0 bases, with 7 bases between. Germline values: CDR1 SQVTM, CDR2 ANQGSEA. The CDR3 contains 13 residues. CDR3 in amino acids: CSALSSGANVLTF. Here the CDR3 DNA reads TGCAGCGCGCTTTCCTCTGGGGCCAACGTCCTGACTTTC.

This clonotype came up many times. The rearrangement joins TRBV12-3 or TRBV12-4 to TRBJ1-6; tentatively, D is TRBD1 (6 bases). V lost 7 bases and J 2 bases, leaving 6 bases between the germline ends. This CDR3 spans 13 amino acids. CDR3 protein: CASNRAYNSPLHF. The CDR3 DNA is TGTGCCAGCAACAGGGCCTATAATTCACCCCTCCACTTT.

The rearrangement joins TRBV27 to TRBJ2-7; a weak D match, TRBD2 (6 bases). CDR1 and CDR2 (germline): MNHEY, SMNVEV (reference sequence). CDR3 size: 12 residues. V was trimmed by 6 bases and J by 0 bases, leaving 6 bases between them. The CDR3 nucleotides are TGTGCCAGCAGGACTAGCTCCTACGAGCAGTACTTC. It encodes CASRTSSYEQYF.

The rearrangement joins TRBV19 to TRBJ2-1; either TRBD1 or TRBD2 may fit D (8 bases each). Germline assignment: CDR1 LNHDA and CDR2 SQIVND (reference sequence). V was cut by 3 bases and J by 9 bases, with 18 bases left in between. The CDR3 spans 15 residues. The CDR3 reads CASSISHSGTGEQFF. The CDR3 DNA sequence: TGTGCCAGTAGTATCTCCCATAGCGGGACAGGTGAGCAGTTCTTC.

This clonotype was recorded a few times. The rearrangement links TRBV5-1 to TRBJ1-1; D not certain. This CDR3 region has 14 residues. In germline, CDR1 is SGHRS, CDR2 YFSETQ. V was cut by 0 bases and J by 4 bases, with 10 bases left in between. CDR3 sequence (DNA): TGCGCCAGCAGCTTGGCCGCGGGGAGCACTGAAGCTTTCTTT. This translates into CASSLAAGSTEAFF.

This clonotype was recorded a few times. This chain links TRBV4-1 with TRBJ1-5; D might be TRBD1 (6 bases). CDR3 length equals 16 residues. The germline gives CDR1 MGHRA, CDR2 YSYEKL. V lost 0 bases to trimming and J lost 7 bases, with 16 bases between them. The CDR3 spells CASSQDGGGSRQPQHF. CDR3 nucleotides: TGCGCCAGCAGCCAAGATGGAGGGGGGTCCAGGCAGCCCCAGCATTTT.

This clonotype has only a few counts. The CDR3 region has the DNA TGTGCCAGCAGCTTAGGCGGGGCAATTTTGGCAGATACGCAGTATTTT. Its protein is CASSLGGAILADTQYF. The chain carries TRBV7-9 and TRBJ2-3; D perhaps matches TRBD2 (6 bases). This CDR3 is 16 amino acids long. The ends were cut back, 1 base at V and 4 bases at J, with 15 bases in the middle. Germline CDR1 SEHNR, CDR2 FQNEAQ (reference sequence).

As concerns this clonotype: The junction shows a germline mismatch at one end, possibly a read error. V gene TRBV28 combines with J gene TRBJ2-1; no reliable D call. The CDR3 runs 14 residues. The germline CDR1 and CDR2 sequences are MDHEN and SYDVKM. The CDR3 is CAGSFPDSYNEQFF. In nucleotides, the CDR3 is TGTGCCGGCAGTTTTCCCGACTCCTACAATGAGCAGTTCTTC.

In this sample, this clonotype turned up many times. The CDR3 region has the DNA TGTGCCAGCTTAAGGAAAGTTAACTATGGCTACACCTTC. It is translated as CASLRKVNYGYTF. The V call is TRBV2, the J call TRBJ1-2; D not certain. V was shortened by 8 bases and J by 1 base, with 11 bases between the two germline ends. From germline, CDR1 is SNHLY and CDR2 FYNNEI. The CDR3 is 13 residues long.

This clonotype was recorded a few times. V and J are TRBV30 and TRBJ2-5; D may match TRBD1 or TRBD2 (7 bases each). Germline CDR1 GTSNPN, CDR2 SVGIG (reference sequence). This CDR3 has 13 residues. Deletions cut 4 bases from V and 2 bases from J, with 11 bases between. DNA for the CDR3: TGTGCCTGGAATCAGGGGGGGCAAGAGACCCAGTACTTC. It translates to CAWNQGGQETQYF. The whole variable domain, remainder taken from reference TRBV30 and TRBJ2-5, is SQTIHQWPATLVQPVGSPLSLECTVEGTSNPNLYWYRQAAGRGLQLLFYSVGIGQISSEVPQNLSASRPQDRQFILSSKKLLLSDSGFYLCAWNQGGQETQYFGPGTRLLVL.

J is TRBJ2-7 and V is TRBV12-3 or TRBV12-4, with 7 bases that match TRBD2. V shed 7 bases and J 7 bases; nucleotides not matched to a gene: 10. The CDR3 runs 13 residues. CDR3 residues: CASTTIGGGEQYF. In DNA, the CDR3 is TGTGCCAGCACCACAATCGGGGGAGGGGAGCAGTACTTC.

This clonotype was seen only a few times. The rearrangement joins TRBV3-1 to TRBJ2-7; the match to TRBD2 covers 10 bases. Trimming cost V 2 bases and J 3 bases; bases outside gene matches: 1. This CDR3 spans 14 amino acids. Germline V lookup: CDR1 LGHDT, CDR2 YNNKEL (reference sequence). In nucleotides, the CDR3 is TGTGCCAGCAGCCAAATAGCGGGAGGCTACGAGCAGTACTTC. This sequence encodes CASSQIAGGYEQYF.

At least ten counts were recorded for this clonotype. The rearrangement joins TRBV11-2 to TRBJ1-1; 7 bases map to TRBD1. Germline-derived CDR1 and CDR2 are SGHAT and FQNNGV. The V gene end was trimmed by 4 bases and the J gene end by 3 bases; junction bases not matched to a gene: 8. This CDR3 comprises 15 residues. The chain's CDR3 is CASSSRQGEDTEAFF. Here the CDR3 DNA reads TGTGCCAGCAGCTCCAGACAGGGAGAGGACACTGAAGCTTTCTTT.

The CDR3 DNA sequence: TGTGCCAGCAGCCCCCGGGAGGGCCGTTACACCGGGGAGCTGTTTTTT. Encoded protein: CASSPREGRYTGELFF. V and J are TRBV3-1 and TRBJ2-2; TRBD2 aligns across 8 bases. The CDR3 runs 16 residues. Looked up from germline, CDR1 is LGHDT and CDR2 is YNNKEL (reference sequence). After removal of 4 bases from V and 3 bases from J, the junction contained 7 bases not matched to a gene.

This clonotype has ten or more counts. V usage is TRBV29-1 and J usage is TRBJ1-1; 7 bases match TRBD1. The germline CDR1 and CDR2 sequences are SQVTM and ANQGSEA. The CDR3 is 12 amino acids. Trimming cost V 0 bases and J 7 bases; bases outside gene matches: 2. CDR3 bases: TGCAGCGTTGAAGAAGACAGGGATGAAGCTTTCTTT. Translating gives CSVEEDRDEAFF.

This clonotype was counted between two and nine times. The genes are TRBV6-5 and TRBJ2-3; 15 bases agree with TRBD2. This CDR3 comprises 18 residues. V trimming: 7 bases; J trimming: 1 base; junction bases outside the gene matches: 9. CDR1 and CDR2 from the germline V gene are MNHEY and SVGAGI. The CDR3, as DNA: TGTGCCAGCATCCCACCGGGACTAGCGGGAGGCGGCACAGATACGCAGTATTTT. Its translation: CASIPPGLAGGGTDTQYF.

The chain links TRBV7-9 to TRBJ2-1; perhaps TRBD1 as D (8 bases). Germline loops: CDR1 SEHNR, CDR2 FQNEAQ (reference sequence). The CDR3 length is 11 residues. V dropped 8 bases and J dropped 10 bases, with 12 bases sitting between them. CDR3 amino acids: CASYRGGEQFF. CDR3 sequence (DNA): TGTGCCAGCTACAGGGGGGGAGAGCAGTTCTTC. Full variable domain (remainder filled in from reference TRBV7-9 and TRBJ2-1): DTGVSQNPRHKITKRGQNVTFRCDPISEHNRLYWYRQTLGQGPEFLTYFQNEAQLEKSRLLSDRFSAERPKGSFSTLEIQRTEQGDSAMYLCASYRGGEQFFGPGTRLTVL.

J is TRBJ2-5 and V is TRBV7-9; possible D gene TRBD2, 6 bases. V lost 4 bases, J lost 5 bases, and 11 bases lay in between. The CDR3 is made up of 13 amino acids. Germline loops: CDR1 SEHNR, CDR2 FQNEAQ (reference sequence). CDR3 amino acids: CASSSGGAETQYF. In DNA form, the CDR3 reads TGTGCCAGCAGCTCCGGGGGAGCGGAGACCCAGTACTTC.

Only a few counts were recorded for this clonotype. The genes are TRBV7-2 and TRBJ2-1; tentative D call: TRBD2 (5 bases). Germline V CDR1 and CDR2: SGHTA, FQGNSA. The CDR3 sequence is 14 residues long. V dropped 5 bases and J dropped 6 bases, with 14 bases sitting between them. DNA of the CDR3: TGTGCCAGCAGCCTCGCTAGGGAGTCCAATGAGCAGTTCTTC. Its protein is CASSLARESNEQFF.

This clonotype was counted ten times or more. This chain uses TRBV29-1 with TRBJ1-4, with 8 bases matching TRBD1. V lost 0 bases to trimming and J lost 4 bases; unmatched junction nucleotides: 4. Germline V gives CDR1 SQVTM, CDR2 ANQGSEA. CDR3 length: 15 amino acids. CDR3 amino acids: CSVEEGTGDNEKLFF. The CDR3 DNA is TGCAGCGTTGAAGAAGGGACAGGAGATAATGAAAAACTGTTTTTT.

In its sample, this clonotype was seen a few times. The chain uses TRBV6-2 or TRBV6-3 and TRBJ1-1; D is ambiguous. This CDR3 contains 13 residues. V was cut by 10 bases and J by 1 base, with 13 bases left in between. The germline gives CDR1 MNHEY, CDR2 SVGEGT. The CDR3 region is CATHGRGNTEAFF. In nucleotides, the CDR3 is TGTGCCACCCACGGACGTGGGAACACTGAAGCTTTCTTT.